This entry is about one TCR beta chain. The antigen is unknown. The source of the sample is a study of OX40 agonist ivuxolimab in advanced cancers. On the study more broadly: Prior anti-PD-1, anti-PD-L1 or anti-CTLA-4 therapy did not bar entry, and 40% to 45% had some.

The CDR3 consists of 15 residues. Deletions cut 0 bases from V and 6 bases from J, with 14 bases between. Per the germline V gene, CDR1 is MDHEN and CDR2 is SYDVKM. Systemic immunosuppression or a history of autoimmune disease excluded patients. General study points: Among the lowest peripheral clonal expansion occurred in 0.1-3.0 mg/kg partial responders.

TCRdb's table, derived via immunoSEQ multiplex PCR, lists solely in-frame clones and lacks some. The sample contains roughly 79,000 clones, 92% of which appear only once. The sequence was collected from an adult with an advanced solid tumor such as melanoma, head and neck, liver or kidney cancer. The specimen comprised CD4+ or CD8+ T cells sorted from blood, sampled in a trial of the OX40 agonist ivuxolimab. V gene TRBV28 combines with J gene TRBJ1-2, with D possibly TRBD1 on 5 matching bases. CDR3 in DNA: TGTGCCAGCAGTTTATGGAAGGGGATCGTGGATGGCTACACCTTC. This gives the protein CASSLWKGIVDGYTF.